One sample yielded the 2 T cell receptor beta chains listed below, sequenced in a study of T-cell reconstitution after alpha-beta-depleted transplantation in children. As it was prepared, the TCRbeta library received unique molecular identifiers. MiXCR, applied by TCRdb to the PCR reads, yields one record per CDR3 protein. The profile shows 600,000 to 700,000 distinct CDR3 sequences, 16% of them singletons. The sequencing here drew on PBMCs from the stem cell graft donor, taken from the stem cell graft. These TCRs come from a human donor who donated a stem cell graft to a child with acute myeloid leukemia.

This clonotype has just a few counts. V is TRBV9 and J is TRBJ1-1; D not resolved. Germline CDR1 and CDR2: SGDLS and YYNGEE. CDR3 length equals 15 residues. V lost 3 bases to trimming and J lost 4 bases, with 16 bases between them. The CDR3 DNA is TGTGCCAGCAGCGCCGGGCAAAAAATGGGCACTGAAGCTTTCTTT. It translates to CASSAGQKMGTEAFF.

This clonotype occurred once. CDR3 sequence: CASTFVTGTYQETQYF. The DNA for the CDR3 is TGTGCCAGCACCTTCGTGACAGGCACGTATCAAGAGACCCAGTACTTC. The rearrangement uses TRBV6-2 or TRBV6-3 and TRBJ2-5; a weak D match, TRBD1 (6 bases). Germline V gene lookup returns CDR1 MNHEY and CDR2 SVGEGT. Trimming shortened V by 7 bases and J by 2 bases, and 20 bases separated the two germline ends. The length of the CDR3 is 16 residues.